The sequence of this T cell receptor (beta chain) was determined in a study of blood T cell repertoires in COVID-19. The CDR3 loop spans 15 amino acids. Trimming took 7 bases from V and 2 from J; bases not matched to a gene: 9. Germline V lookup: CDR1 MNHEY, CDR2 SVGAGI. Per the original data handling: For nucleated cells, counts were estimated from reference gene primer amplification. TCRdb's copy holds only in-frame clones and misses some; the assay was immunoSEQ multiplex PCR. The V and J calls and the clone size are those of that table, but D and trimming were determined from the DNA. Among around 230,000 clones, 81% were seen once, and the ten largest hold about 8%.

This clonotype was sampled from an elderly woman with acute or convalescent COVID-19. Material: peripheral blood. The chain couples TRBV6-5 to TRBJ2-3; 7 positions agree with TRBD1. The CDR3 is CASKNRGDLTDTQYF. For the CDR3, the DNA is TGTGCCAGCAAAAACAGGGGAGACCTCACAGATACGCAGTATTTT.